The 5 T cell receptor beta chains below come from one sample, sequenced in a study of shared T cell receptors in the human thymus. Profiled with immunoSEQ multiplex PCR; TCRdb holds only in-frame clones, not every one. The sample has roughly 550,000 clones; 75% to 85% are singletons. The same sample was also used in a study of human thymus T cells.

Sequencing input: thymocytes. The receptors shown here come from a boy in the first two years of life with a congenital heart defect.

This rearrangement joins TRBV6-5 to TRBJ2-5; D perhaps matches TRBD2 (6 bases). The germline gives CDR1 MNHEY, CDR2 SVGAGI. The CDR3 has 13 residues. Trimming cost V 11 bases and J 1 base, with 14 bases left between them. This CDR3 is CAAPGGAQETQYF. For the CDR3, the DNA is TGTGCCGCCCCCGGAGGGGCCCAAGAGACCCAGTACTTC.

The chain employs TRBV2 and TRBJ2-4; the D gene is possibly TRBD2 (6 bases). The length of the CDR3 is 17 residues. The V end lost 4 bases, the J end lost 2 bases, and 18 bases lay between the germline ends. The germline CDR1 and CDR2 sequences are SNHLY and FYNNEI. This CDR3 reads CASSAKGGGTPKNIQYF. DNA for the CDR3: TGTGCCAGCAGTGCGAAGGGAGGAGGGACCCCCAAAAACATTCAGTACTTC. Full variable domain (missing parts from reference TRBV2 and TRBJ2-4): EPEVTQTPSHQVTQMGQEVILRCVPISNHLYFYWYRQILGQKVEFLVSFYNNEISEKSEIFDDQFSVERPDGSNFTLKIRSTKLEDSAMYFCASSAKGGGTPKNIQYFGAGTRLSVL.

This sequence joins TRBV14 and TRBJ2-7; D is possibly TRBD1 (6 bases). Germline loops: CDR1 SGHDN, CDR2 FVKESK. The CDR3 has 16 residues. With 1 base removed from V and 3 bases from J, the gap between germline ends came to 16 bases. The CDR3 sequence: CASSQGPLQGSYEQYF. The CDR3 nucleotides read TGTGCCAGCAGCCAAGGCCCCCTACAGGGTAGCTACGAGCAGTACTTC.

The chain recombines TRBV27 with TRBJ1-4, with TRBD1 as a possible D gene (6 bases). CDR1 MNHEY and CDR2 SMNVEV come from the germline V gene (reference sequence). V lost 6 bases and J lost 12, with 47 bases in between. The CDR3 has 23 amino acids. The CDR3 DNA sequence: TGTGCCAGCAGCCAAATACCCGGCCCGCAGAAGGGCAGGGGCACCTCGAATGAAAGTGAACTGTTTTTT. Translated, it gives CASSQIPGPQKGRGTSNESELFF.

This clone came up once. This chain connects TRBV19 to TRBJ1-6; 8 bases match TRBD1. This CDR3 is built from 19 residues. Germline lookup yields CDR1 LNHDA and CDR2 SQIVND (reference sequence). V lost 4 bases to trimming and J lost 6 bases; unmatched junction nucleotides: 17. The CDR3 coding sequence is TGTGCCAGTAGTAATCTCTGCCTTCGGACAGGGCAGGCTAATTCACCCCTCCACTTT. Translation: CASSNLCLRTGQANSPLHF.